Listed here are 15 T cell receptor beta chains from one sample, sequenced in a study of shared clonotypes between healthy human individuals. TCRdb's copy holds only in-frame clones and misses some; the assay was immunoSEQ multiplex PCR. The table lists some 580,000 clones, 98% of them singletons. Positive CCR7 selection of CD45RO-negative cells yielded the naive CD8 cells, and terminally differentiated effector memory CD45RA+ cells were excluded. Specimen: naive CD8+ T cells sorted from blood. The receptors were gathered from a man aged 30 to 45 in good health.

Remarks on this clone: This same CDR3 is encoded by further DNA sequences in the sample. The chain combines TRBV9 with TRBJ1-2; the D is unclear. The CDR3 consists of 10 residues. V gave up 3 bases and J gave up 8 bases, with 5 bases separating them. Germline-derived CDR1 and CDR2 are SGDLS and YYNGEE. The CDR3, as DNA: TGTGCCAGCAGCGGTAGAGGCTACACCTTC. This encodes CASSGRGYTF.

The chain uses TRBV19 and TRBJ2-1, with TRBD2 identical over 9 bases. Germline assignment: CDR1 LNHDA and CDR2 SQIVND (reference sequence). The J segment lost 7 bases and the V segment lost 5 bases, leaving 6 bases of the junction unmatched. The CDR3 is made up of 14 amino acids. CDR3 in amino acids: CASSAGGPLNEQFF. CDR3 DNA sequence: TGTGCCAGTAGTGCGGGAGGGCCGTTGAATGAGCAGTTCTTC.

The gene calls are TRBV6-5 and TRBJ1-1, with D tentatively TRBD1 (6 bases). The CDR3 extends over 13 amino acids. Germline values: CDR1 MNHEY, CDR2 SVGAGI. The germline V and J ends were trimmed by 8 bases and 0 bases, with 10 bases remaining between them. Written as DNA, the CDR3 is TGTGCCAGCTTCGACAGGTTGAACACTGAAGCTTTCTTT. Translated: CASFDRLNTEAFF.

The chain has TRBV5-8 and TRBJ2-7, with D possibly being TRBD1 (6 bases). V lost 4 bases, J lost 2 bases, and 10 bases lay in between. The CDR3 runs to 13 residues. The V gene's germline CDR1 is SGHTS and CDR2 YDEGEE. In nucleotides, the CDR3 is TGTGCCAGCAGCCGGGGACAAGCCTACGAGCAGTACTTC. As protein: CASSRGQAYEQYF.

The chain recombines TRBV6-4 with TRBJ2-1; D gene unclear. The V end was cut by 2 bases, the J end by 9 bases, with 8 bases between. The CDR3 loop spans 12 amino acids. Germline values: CDR1 MRHNA, CDR2 SNTAGT. CDR3: CASSDVSGEQFF. CDR3 DNA sequence: TGTGCCAGCAGTGACGTTAGTGGTGAGCAGTTCTTC.

The genes are TRBV4-1 and TRBJ2-7; no clear D. Per the germline V gene, CDR1 is MGHRA and CDR2 is YSYEKL. This CDR3 region has 14 residues. V was clipped by 1 base and J by 0 bases, with 7 bases between them. The CDR3 DNA sequence: TGCGCCAGCAGCCAAGTGGGCGTCTCCTACGAGCAGTACTTC. Translated: CASSQVGVSYEQYF.

The J gene is TRBJ2-7, the V gene TRBV29-1, with TRBD1 matching 8 bases. Germline V gene data show CDR1 as SQVTM and CDR2 as ANQGSEA. The V segment lost 5 bases and the J segment 4 bases; nucleotides outside the gene matches: 7. CDR3 length: 13 residues. CDR3: CSVRTGQGYEQYF. The CDR3 DNA follows: TGCAGCGTTCGGACAGGGCAAGGATACGAGCAGTACTTC.

This chain links TRBV30 with TRBJ2-3, with 7 bases identical to TRBD2. The CDR3 is 15 residues long. The germline V gene has CDR1 GTSNPN and CDR2 SVGIG (reference sequence). The V segment lost 0 bases and the J segment 4 bases; nucleotides outside the gene matches: 7. The CDR3 DNA reads as TGTGCCTGGAGTGTACATCAGGGAGGGGCAGATACGCAGTATTTT. Amino acid sequence: CAWSVHQGGADTQYF.

The chain employs TRBV27 and TRBJ2-7, with D tentatively TRBD2 (6 bases). The CDR3 has 15 amino acids. The V end was cut by 2 bases, the J end by 5 bases, with 16 bases between. Germline CDR1 reads MNHEY; CDR2 reads SMNVEV (reference sequence). This CDR3 is CASSLLPPGRNEQYF. Written as DNA, the CDR3 is TGTGCCAGCAGTTTACTCCCCCCAGGGAGGAACGAGCAGTACTTC.

This sequence joins TRBV13 and TRBJ2-7, with 8 bases aligning to TRBD1. Germline V gene lookup returns CDR1 PRHDT and CDR2 FYEKMQ (reference sequence). There are 14 residues in the CDR3. With V trimmed by 5 bases and J by 4 bases, 7 bases remained unmatched. CDR3: CASSIGQGEYEQYF. CDR3 sequence (DNA): TGTGCCAGCAGCATTGGACAGGGAGAGTACGAGCAGTACTTC. Drawing the rest from reference TRBV13 and TRBJ2-7, the complete variable domain is AAGVIQSPRHLIKEKRETATLKCYPIPRHDTVYWYQQGPGQDPQFLISFYEKMQSDKGSIPDRFSAQQFSDYHSELNMSSLELGDSALYFCASSIGQGEYEQYFGPGTRLTVT.

The CDR3 DNA reads as TGTGCCGGACTTACACCGGTCACCGAGCAGTACTTC. Translation: CAGLTPVTEQYF. This rearrangement joins TRBV11-1 to TRBJ2-7; tentative D call: TRBD2 (5 bases). V was trimmed by 11 bases and J by 6 bases, leaving 17 bases between them. This CDR3 spans 12 amino acids. Germline loops: CDR1 SGHAT, CDR2 FQDESV (reference sequence).

The chain uses TRBV23-1 and TRBJ2-7; TRBD1 aligns across 9 bases. TRBV23-1 qualifies as an ORF whose function is uncertain. V shed 0 bases, J shed 0 bases, and the junction held 18 bases outside the gene matches. The CDR3 consists of 21 residues. The CDR3 loop reads CASSQSHLNLFNRGLSYEQYF. The DNA of the CDR3 is TGCGCCAGCAGTCAATCTCATCTGAATTTGTTCAACAGGGGGCTCTCCTACGAGCAGTACTTC.

V usage is TRBV27 and J usage is TRBJ2-1, with unresolved D. Germline V gene sequence: CDR1 MNHEY, CDR2 SMNVEV (reference sequence). The CDR3 is made up of 14 amino acids. The chain's CDR3 is CVSCDGSSYNEQFF. The CDR3, as DNA: TGTGTAAGTTGCGACGGAAGCTCCTACAATGAGCAGTTCTTC.

The V call is TRBV9, the J call TRBJ2-1; 7 bases are a match to TRBD2. From germline, CDR1 is SGDLS and CDR2 YYNGEE. V shed 7 bases, J shed 10 bases, and the junction held 17 bases outside the gene matches. This CDR3 spans 15 amino acids. CDR3 bases: TGTGCCAGCCAGCGGGGACTGAACAACCCACCCGAGCAGTTCTTC. Its protein product is CASQRGLNNPPEQFF.

The chain employs TRBV7-8 and TRBJ2-3, with TRBD2 matching over 9 bases. Germline V gene sequence: CDR1 SGHVS, CDR2 FQNEAQ. V gave up 4 bases and J gave up 3 bases; unmatched junction bases: 8. The CDR3 runs to 16 residues. CDR3 loop: CASSSALAGRTDTQYF. The CDR3 DNA reads TGTGCCAGCAGCTCCGCTCTAGCGGGAAGGACAGATACGCAGTATTTT.